The clone carrying this T cell receptor (beta chain) was counted once. Antigen specificity is unknown. The V gene lost 4 bases and the J gene lost 2 bases, with 9 bases spanning the gap. CDR1 is SGHNT, CDR2 YYREEE, per germline (reference sequence). The CDR3 contains 14 residues. Libraries were prepared by immunoSEQ multiplex PCR; TCRdb keeps only in-frame clonotypes and omits some of them. This table holds roughly 16,000 clones, approximately 84% found once. The sample is drawn from a study of T cells in localized non-small cell lung cancer. Findings of the study overall: Since sequencing was restricted to only one region of the tumor, intratumor heterogeneity remains a possibility.

The V gene is TRBV5-4, the J gene TRBJ2-2, with a tentative D call TRBD2 (5 bases). The TCR originated in a male donor older than 55 with stage I lung adenocarcinoma. Here the sequenced sample was peripheral blood, taken before any cancer treatment. CDR3 residues: CASSPPGNTGELFF. In DNA form, the CDR3 reads TGTGCCAGCAGCCCTCCGGGAAACACCGGGGAGCTGTTTTTT.